This T cell receptor (beta chain) was found in a study of blood T cell repertoires in COVID-19. Turning to the study itself: The origin of the acute and convalescent COVID-19 samples was the United States, Italy and Spain. In each case, the material was cDNA or gDNA derived from T cells, B-cell-depleted T cells, or PBMCs.

Assay: immunoSEQ multiplex PCR; the TCRdb copy retains only in-frame clones and omits some. The table lists roughly 380,000 clones, roughly 85% of them singletons. Trimming took 3 bases from V and 2 from J, leaving 15 bases between them. CDR3 size: 16 residues. The germline gives CDR1 SEHNR, CDR2 FQNEAQ (reference sequence). This TCR derives from a woman aged 18-30 years with acute or convalescent COVID-19. The source material was peripheral blood. The chain recombines TRBV7-9 with TRBJ2-3; D is perhaps TRBD2 (6 bases). The CDR3 sequence: CASSLGGVQATDTQYF. CDR3 nucleotide sequence: TGTGCCAGCAGCTTGGGGGGAGTCCAAGCCACAGATACGCAGTATTTT.